These 20 T cell receptor beta chains originate from one sample sequenced in a study of early T cells in non-severe SARS-CoV-2 infection. TCRdb re-derived calls from the 5' RACE reads in MiXCR, one entry per CDR3 protein. The sample has about 80,000 distinct CDR3 sequences, around 12% seen once. The specimen comprised whole blood, sampled at baseline. The receptors were sampled from an adult who was a healthcare worker with PCR-confirmed SARS-CoV-2 infection or an uninfected control (not recorded which). The donor label of this sample is uncertain.

This clonotype was seen at least ten times. The gene calls are TRBV7-2 and TRBJ2-2; D is ambiguous. Between the trimmed V and J ends, which lost 3 bases and 6 bases, there was a span of 14 bases. The length of the CDR3 is 15 residues. Germline values: CDR1 SGHTA, CDR2 FQGNSA. Here the CDR3 reads CASSFPLSMAGELFF. DNA for the CDR3: TGTGCCAGCAGCTTCCCGTTGAGCATGGCCGGGGAGCTGTTTTTT.

This clonotype was detected a few times. The chain combines TRBV5-1 with TRBJ1-6, with unresolved D. This CDR3 has 14 amino acids. Germline assignment: CDR1 SGHRS and CDR2 YFSETQ. V dropped 0 bases and J dropped 7 bases, with 8 bases sitting between them. CDR3 in amino acids: CASSLEQKNSPLHF. The CDR3 coding sequence is TGCGCCAGCAGCTTGGAACAGAAAAATTCACCCCTCCACTTT.

The rearrangement joins TRBV5-6 to TRBJ2-5, with D unclear. The CDR3 totals 13 residues. V lost 4 bases, J lost 7 bases, and 14 bases lay in between. Germline assignment: CDR1 SGHDT and CDR2 YYEEEE. The CDR3 spells CASSLRQPGTQYF. CDR3 sequence (DNA): TGTGCCAGCAGCCTGAGGCAGCCAGGGACCCAGTACTTC.

Only one count was recorded for this clonotype. The chain has TRBV12-3 or TRBV12-4 and TRBJ1-1; D is ambiguous. Trimming pared 5 bases from V and 1 base from J, leaving 17 bases between. The CDR3 extends over 16 amino acids. This CDR3 is CASSPGPERWNTEAFF. DNA of the CDR3: TGTGCCAGCAGTCCTGGCCCTGAGCGGTGGAACACTGAAGCTTTCTTT.

The chain links TRBV7-9 to TRBJ2-7; D gene uncertain. The CDR3 covers 12 residues. Per the germline V gene, CDR1 is SEHNR and CDR2 is FQNEAQ (reference sequence). Trimming took off 8 bases at V and 6 bases at J, with 14 bases between the two ends. Here the CDR3 DNA reads TGTGCCAGCGGGTACTTATCCCCCGAGCAGTACTTC. It encodes CASGYLSPEQYF.

This clonotype appeared many times. The genes are TRBV4-3 and TRBJ2-7, with D possibly matching TRBD2 (6 bases). Between the trimmed V and J ends, which lost 2 bases and 2 bases, there was a span of 22 bases. Germline CDR1 reads LGHNA; CDR2 reads YSLEER. The CDR3 extends over 18 amino acids. The CDR3 nucleotides are TGCGCCAGCAGCCAAAGAACTCTGGTGGGGGGAGAAACCTACGAGCAGTACTTC. Its protein product is CASSQRTLVGGETYEQYF.

In its sample, this clonotype was seen many times. The V gene is TRBV4-2, the J gene TRBJ2-7; 9 bases align to TRBD1. CDR1 and CDR2 (germline): LGHNA, YNFKEQ. The junction had 5 bases not matched to a gene; V was cut back by 1 base and J by 4 bases. There are 15 residues in the CDR3. CDR3: CASSQVRQGGYEQYF. The DNA for the CDR3 is TGTGCCAGCAGCCAAGTTCGACAGGGGGGTTACGAGCAGTACTTC.

This clonotype has only a few counts. The gene calls are TRBV19 and TRBJ2-3, with 9 positions matching TRBD2. Germline CDR1 LNHDA, CDR2 SQIVND (reference sequence). With V trimmed by 7 bases and J by 4 bases, 12 bases remained unmatched. The CDR3 extends over 16 amino acids. The CDR3 DNA reads as TGTGCCAGTAAAGTATCCGCGGGGGGGACAGCAGATACGCAGTATTTT. Protein: CASKVSAGGTADTQYF.

The genes are TRBV6-5 and TRBJ1-3; D is ambiguous. Germline values: CDR1 MNHEY, CDR2 SVGAGI. The CDR3 sequence is 13 residues long. V was trimmed by 7 bases and J by 3 bases, leaving 10 bases between them. The CDR3 loop reads CASTRISGNTIYF. The CDR3 DNA reads TGTGCCAGCACCCGGATAAGTGGAAACACCATATATTTT.

This clonotype was detected once. A much larger clone differs by one base, so this may be a read error. The chain combines TRBV12-3 or TRBV12-4 with TRBJ2-7; D is undetermined. This CDR3 comprises 15 residues. V shed 10 bases and J shed 3 bases, with 22 bases lying between them. CDR3 residues: CANSVEPTRVYEQYF. Here the CDR3 DNA reads TGTGCCAACAGCGTGGAGCCGACCCGAGTCTACGAGCAGTACTTC.

This clonotype was counted a few times. The chain couples TRBV7-6 to TRBJ2-5; unclear D gene. The CDR3 extends over 13 amino acids. Germline V gene data show CDR1 as SGHVS and CDR2 as FNYEAQ. The V gene lost 0 bases and the J gene lost 5 bases, with 7 bases spanning the gap. The CDR3 loop is CASSLASRETQYF. CDR3 nucleotide sequence: TGTGCCAGCAGCTTAGCTAGCCGGGAGACCCAGTACTTC.

In its sample, this clonotype was seen a few times. The V call is TRBV6-5, the J call TRBJ2-1, with 12 bases identical to TRBD1. The V and J ends lost 7 bases and 6 bases, in that order; junction bases with no gene match: 10. Germline CDR1 and CDR2: MNHEY and SVGAGI. The CDR3 totals 16 residues. This chain's CDR3 is CASTSPGTGGRNEQFF. CDR3 coding DNA: TGTGCCAGCACCTCCCCCGGGACAGGGGGCCGCAATGAGCAGTTCTTC.

This clonotype showed up many times. The chain couples TRBV7-2 to TRBJ2-5; 11 bases agree with TRBD2. V was pared by 5 bases and J by 4 bases, with 6 bases of the junction left unmatched. CDR1 is SGHTA and CDR2 is FQGNSA in the germline V gene. This CDR3 region has 15 residues. The CDR3: CASSISGGAAETQYF. CDR3 coding DNA: TGTGCCAGCAGCATTAGCGGGGGGGCCGCAGAGACCCAGTACTTC.

This clonotype was counted only a few times. The V call is TRBV11-2, the J call TRBJ2-7; TRBD2 matches 11 bases. The CDR3 sequence is 15 residues long. Germline loops: CDR1 SGHAT, CDR2 FQNNGV. Trimming took 3 bases from V and 9 from J; bases not matched to a gene: 10. The CDR3 spells CASSFLAGGPGVQYF. CDR3 DNA: TGTGCCAGCAGCTTCCTAGCGGGGGGACCCGGGGTGCAGTACTTC.

This clonotype has more than one count but fewer than ten. The V call is TRBV19, the J call TRBJ2-5; 8 bases agree with TRBD1. J was trimmed by 1 base and V by 6 bases; bases with no gene match: 4. CDR1 and CDR2 (germline): LNHDA, SQIVND (reference sequence). This CDR3 is 14 amino acids long. The CDR3 nucleotides read TGTGCCAGTAGGAAACAGGGGGTCCAAGAGACCCAGTACTTC. This translates into CASRKQGVQETQYF.

This clonotype was seen a few times. The junction departs from the called germline gene at one end, perhaps through a read error. The chain links TRBV27 to TRBJ2-7, with D maybe TRBD1 (6 bases). The CDR3 has 12 amino acids. Per the germline V gene, CDR1 is MNHEY and CDR2 is SMNVEV (reference sequence). CDR3 sequence (DNA): TGTGCCAGCAGTAAAAACACACAGGGATGGCACTTC. As protein: CASSKNTQGWHF.

There are a few counts of this clonotype. The chain carries TRBV29-1 and TRBJ1-2; 9 nucleotides match TRBD1. The CDR3 sequence is 12 residues long. CDR1 is SQVTM, CDR2 ANQGSEA, per germline. The junction had 3 bases not matched to a gene; V was cut back by 6 bases and J by 4 bases. CDR3: CSVDRGIYGYTF. The DNA for the CDR3 is TGCAGCGTCGACAGGGGGATCTATGGCTACACCTTC.

This clonotype was seen at least ten times. The chain couples TRBV7-2 to TRBJ2-7; perhaps D is TRBD1 or TRBD2 (6 bases each). The CDR3 has 18 amino acids. Germline CDR1 reads SGHTA; CDR2 reads FQGNSA. Trimming pared 3 bases from V and 0 bases from J, leaving 21 bases between. CDR3 sequence reads: CASSLLGGGPSTSYEQYF. The DNA of the CDR3 is TGTGCCAGCAGCTTGCTCGGAGGGGGACCCTCTACCTCCTACGAGCAGTACTTC.

V is TRBV10-3 and J is TRBJ2-7; D is possibly TRBD2 (7 bases). The CDR3 spans 13 residues. Trimming stripped 10 bases from V and 6 bases from J, with 19 bases between. CDR1 ENHRY and CDR2 SYGVKD come from the germline V gene. The CDR3 region is CATKLGGAGEQYF. DNA for the CDR3: TGTGCCACCAAGCTGGGGGGGGCTGGCGAGCAGTACTTC.

The rearrangement uses TRBV3-1 and TRBJ2-3; D is unresolved. Trimming shortened V by 2 bases and J by 7 bases, and 7 bases separated the two germline ends. The CDR3 covers 12 residues. Germline lookup yields CDR1 LGHDT and CDR2 YNNKEL (reference sequence). The CDR3 here is CASSQRSNTQYF. Written as DNA, the CDR3 is TGTGCCAGCAGCCAAAGGTCAAATACGCAGTATTTT.